Presented here are 17 T cell receptor beta chains from one specimen sequenced in a study of blood T cell repertoires in COVID-19. Only in-frame clones appear in the TCRdb table, and some are missing; sequencing was by immunoSEQ multiplex PCR. Of more than 300,000 clones listed, more than 90% were seen once; the top ten hold around 3.9%. Input material: PBMCs or T cells enriched from blood (not recorded which). All receptors come from a woman aged 25 to 39 who had been exposed to COVID-19.

The chain has TRBV5-1 and TRBJ1-1; 9 nucleotides agree with TRBD1. V trimming: 4 bases; J trimming: 5 bases; junction bases outside the gene matches: 6. Germline values: CDR1 SGHRS, CDR2 YFSETQ. The CDR3 loop spans 14 amino acids. The CDR3 sequence: CASSPQGAQTEAFF. CDR3 coding DNA: TGCGCCAGCAGCCCACAGGGGGCGCAAACTGAAGCTTTCTTT.

The chain links TRBV6-5 to TRBJ1-2; 7 bases fit TRBD1. The V gene end was trimmed by 4 bases and the J gene end by 8 bases; junction bases not matched to a gene: 10. The CDR3 spans 14 residues. CDR1 is MNHEY, CDR2 SVGAGI, per germline. The CDR3 loop reads CASSSPGQSGGYTF. In DNA form, the CDR3 reads TGTGCCAGCAGTTCCCCGGGACAGTCCGGGGGCTACACCTTC.

The J gene is TRBJ1-6, the V gene TRBV5-6; D uncertain. CDR1 is SGHDT and CDR2 is YYEEEE in the germline V gene. The CDR3 runs to 16 residues. The ends were cut back, 2 bases at V and 6 bases at J, with 15 bases in the middle. Here the CDR3 DNA reads TGTGCCAGCAGCTTCGCCCGTGTACACACTAATTCACCCCTCCACTTT. It codes for CASSFARVHTNSPLHF.

The V and J genes are TRBV15 and TRBJ2-7, with D possibly being TRBD1 (5 bases). In germline, CDR1 is LNHNV, CDR2 YYDKDF (reference sequence). V was shortened by 5 bases and J by 3 bases, with 8 bases between the two germline ends. The CDR3 has 12 residues. CDR3 coding DNA: TGTGCCACCAGCGGACAAGGCTACGAGCAGTACTTC. Translated: CATSGQGYEQYF.

This chain uses TRBV28 with TRBJ1-1; D is unresolved. Trimming cost V 3 bases and J 4 bases, with 6 bases left between them. Per the germline V gene, CDR1 is MDHEN and CDR2 is SYDVKM. The CDR3 totals 12 residues. In nucleotides, the CDR3 is TGTGCCAGCAGTTTGGCCGCCACTGAAGCTTTCTTT. Protein: CASSLAATEAFF.

The chain carries TRBV6-5 and TRBJ1-2, with TRBD1 identical over 10 bases. Germline V gene lookup returns CDR1 MNHEY and CDR2 SVGAGI. V shed 5 bases and J 8 bases; nucleotides not matched to a gene: 5. This CDR3 is 13 amino acids long. CDR3: CASSPTGGDGYTF. The CDR3 DNA follows: TGTGCCAGCAGTCCGACAGGGGGCGACGGCTACACCTTC.

V gene TRBV4-3 combines with J gene TRBJ2-1; TRBD2 aligns across 7 bases. V was pared by 3 bases and J by 9 bases, with 11 bases of the junction left unmatched. Germline V gives CDR1 LGHNA, CDR2 YSLEER. The CDR3 is 15 residues long. The CDR3 DNA follows: TGCGCCAGCAGCCAGAGGATCCAGCGGGGCACTGAGCAGTTCTTC. It specifies CASSQRIQRGTEQFF.

The rearrangement uses TRBV5-6 and TRBJ2-7; perhaps TRBD2 as D (6 bases). Germline V CDR1 and CDR2: SGHDT, YYEEEE. Trimming took 0 bases from V and 0 from J, leaving 7 bases between them. The CDR3 is 14 amino acids. The CDR3 region is CASSLAGASYEQYF. In DNA form, the CDR3 reads TGTGCCAGCAGCTTGGCGGGAGCCTCCTACGAGCAGTACTTC. The whole variable domain, filled in from reference TRBV5-6 and TRBJ2-7, reads DAGVTQSPTHLIKTRGQQVTLRCSPKSGHDTVSWYQQALGQGPQFIFQYYEEEERQRGNFPDRFSGHQFPNYSSELNVNALLLGDSALYLCASSLAGASYEQYFGPGTRLTVT.

V is TRBV6-6 and J is TRBJ2-5, with TRBD2 identical over 7 bases. The V gene's germline CDR1 is MNHNY and CDR2 SVGAGI (reference sequence). The V segment lost 0 bases and the J segment 5 bases; nucleotides outside the gene matches: 6. CDR3 size: 15 residues. CDR3 sequence: CASSYSSQGGETQYF. CDR3 DNA: TGTGCCAGCAGTTACTCGTCGCAGGGAGGGGAGACCCAGTACTTC.

This chain connects TRBV11-2 to TRBJ2-5; D remains ambiguous. This CDR3 is 15 amino acids long. Trimming shortened V by 0 bases and J by 2 bases, and 10 bases separated the two germline ends. Germline V gene lookup returns CDR1 SGHAT and CDR2 FQNNGV. The CDR3 is CASSLDFDTQETQYF. The CDR3, as DNA: TGTGCCAGCAGCTTAGATTTCGACACTCAAGAGACCCAGTACTTC.

The V gene is TRBV2, the J gene TRBJ2-7, with TRBD1 matching over 9 bases. The ends lost 8 bases at V and 5 bases at J; junction bases unmatched: 7. The CDR3 is 13 amino acids. Germline V CDR1 and CDR2: SNHLY, FYNNEI. The CDR3 DNA reads as TGTGCCAGCCTGGACCGGGACAGGGACGAGCAGTACTTC. It is translated as CASLDRDRDEQYF.

The chain has TRBV2 and TRBJ1-5; D is undetermined. The CDR3 length is 15 residues. V was cut by 5 bases and J by 4 bases, with 15 bases left in between. Germline values: CDR1 SNHLY, CDR2 FYNNEI. Written as DNA, the CDR3 is TGTGCCAGCAGTACCTCGCGGGGTTCGAATCAGCCCCAGCATTTT. It is translated as CASSTSRGSNQPQHF.

This chain uses TRBV11-3 with TRBJ2-7; D is possibly TRBD1 (6 bases). V lost 1 base and J 6 bases, leaving 10 bases between the germline ends. The V gene's germline CDR1 is SGHNT and CDR2 YENEEA. The CDR3 runs 13 residues. CDR3 coding DNA: TGTGCCAGCAGCTTAGTTGGGGGCTCCGAGCAGTACTTC. Its protein product is CASSLVGGSEQYF.

This clone was detected once. V gene TRBV19 combines with J gene TRBJ1-1; maybe TRBD1 (6 bases). The CDR3 covers 19 residues. Germline CDR1 reads LNHDA; CDR2 reads SQIVND (reference sequence). The V and J ends lost 0 bases and 3 bases respectively, with 23 bases between them. The CDR3, as DNA: TGTGCCAGTAGTATAGACCCGAGGTGGGACACTTTTGTGGACACTGAAGCTTTCTTT. As protein: CASSIDPRWDTFVDTEAFF.

This clone was detected once. V and J are TRBV7-2 and TRBJ1-2, with D unresolved. Between the trimmed V and J ends, which lost 1 base and 4 bases, there was a span of 16 bases. The V gene's germline CDR1 is SGHTA and CDR2 FQGNSA. This CDR3 region has 16 residues. The CDR3 nucleotides read TGTGCCAGCAGCTTAGTCGGGATGGCGGAGTCCTATGGCTACACCTTC. Its protein is CASSLVGMAESYGYTF.

This clone has a single count. J is TRBJ1-1 and V is TRBV7-9; TRBD1 is a possible D gene (5 bases). V shed 1 base and J shed 4 bases, with 16 bases lying between them. CDR1 and CDR2 (germline): SEHNR, FQNEAQ (reference sequence). The length of the CDR3 is 16 residues. Here the CDR3 DNA reads TGTGCCAGCAGCTTAGGCCAGGGCTCGTTGGGCACTGAAGCTTTCTTT. This sequence encodes CASSLGQGSLGTEAFF.

The chain joins TRBV30 to TRBJ1-1, with a tentative D call TRBD1 (5 bases). CDR3 length: 13 amino acids. Germline V CDR1 and CDR2: GTSNPN, SVGIG (reference sequence). Trimming took 4 bases from V and 1 from J, leaving 10 bases between them. CDR3: CAWKDTQNTEAFF. The CDR3 DNA follows: TGTGCCTGGAAGGACACGCAGAACACTGAAGCTTTCTTT.